This T cell receptor beta chain stems from a study of T cell responses to AZD1222 COVID-19 vaccine. Sequencing was performed with immunoSEQ multiplex PCR; in TCRdb, only in-frame clones are kept and a portion is missing. This table holds about 44,000 clones, around three quarters found once. Germline CDR1 is LNHDA and CDR2 is SQIVND (reference sequence). Trimming cost V 5 bases and J 3 bases, with 13 bases left between them. This CDR3 is built from 14 residues. This clone occurred once. The material sequenced was peripheral blood, taken on day 0 of AZD1222 vaccination. The clonotype comes from an adult in good health. The chain recombines TRBV19 with TRBJ1-1; no definite D call. This CDR3 reads CASSPGVRDTEAFF. The CDR3 DNA reads as TGTGCCAGTAGTCCTGGGGTAAGGGACACTGAAGCTTTCTTT.